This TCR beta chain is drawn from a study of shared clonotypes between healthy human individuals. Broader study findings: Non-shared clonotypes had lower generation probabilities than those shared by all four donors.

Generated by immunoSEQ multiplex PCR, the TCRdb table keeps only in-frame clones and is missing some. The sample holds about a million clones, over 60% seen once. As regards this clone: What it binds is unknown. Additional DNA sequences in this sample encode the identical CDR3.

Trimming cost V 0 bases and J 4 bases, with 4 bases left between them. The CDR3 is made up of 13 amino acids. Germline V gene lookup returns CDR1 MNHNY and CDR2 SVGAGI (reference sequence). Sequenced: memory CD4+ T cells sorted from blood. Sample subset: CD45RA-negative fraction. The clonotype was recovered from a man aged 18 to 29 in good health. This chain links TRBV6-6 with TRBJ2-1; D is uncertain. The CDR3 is CASSYSSYNEQFF. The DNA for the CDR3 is TGTGCCAGCAGTTACTCCTCGTACAATGAGCAGTTCTTC.